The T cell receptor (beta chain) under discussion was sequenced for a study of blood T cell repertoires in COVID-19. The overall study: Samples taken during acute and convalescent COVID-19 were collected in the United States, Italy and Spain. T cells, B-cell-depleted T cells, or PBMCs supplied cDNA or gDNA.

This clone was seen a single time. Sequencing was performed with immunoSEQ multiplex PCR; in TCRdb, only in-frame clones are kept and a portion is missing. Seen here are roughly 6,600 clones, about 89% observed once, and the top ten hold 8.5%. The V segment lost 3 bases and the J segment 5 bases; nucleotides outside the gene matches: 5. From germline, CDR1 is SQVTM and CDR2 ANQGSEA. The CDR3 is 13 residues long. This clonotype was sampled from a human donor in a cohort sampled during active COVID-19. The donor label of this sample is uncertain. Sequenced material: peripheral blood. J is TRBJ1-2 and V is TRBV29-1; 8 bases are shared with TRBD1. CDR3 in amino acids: CSVEDRDLYGYTF. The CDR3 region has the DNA TGCAGCGTTGAGGACAGGGATTTGTATGGCTACACCTTC.